The rows below give T cell receptor beta chains drawn from one sample of a study of OX40 agonist ivuxolimab in advanced cancers. Profiled with immunoSEQ multiplex PCR; TCRdb holds only in-frame clones, not every one. The table records tens of thousands of clones, 70% to 90% of them present only once. The material was CD4+ or CD8+ T cells sorted from blood, obtained in a trial of the OX40 agonist ivuxolimab. These receptors originate from an adult with an advanced solid tumor such as melanoma, head and neck, liver or kidney cancer. The CDR3 runs from the conserved cysteine through the conserved F or W. D genes are given only for firm matches. The size of a clone is reported for some rows only, either as once, few or many, or as a class for expanded clones.

.	TRBV7-2	.	TRBJ2-7	CASSSNPSYEQYF	TGTGCCAGCAGCTCCAACCCCTCCTACGAGCAGTACTTC
once	TRBV28	TRBD1	TRBJ2-7	CASSLLGQDRAYEQYF	TGTGCCAGCAGTTTATTAGGTCAGGACAGGGCCTACGAGCAGTACTTC
.	TRBV28	.	TRBJ2-7	CASSLGRLYEQYF	TGTGCCAGCAGTTTAGGAAGACTCTACGAGCAGTACTTC
few	TRBV10-3	.	TRBJ2-1	CAIRAGLRSYNEQFF	TGTGCCATCAGGGCCGGATTGCGCTCCTACAATGAGCAGTTCTTC
.	TRBV11-2	TRBD2	TRBJ2-1	CASSYVAGGYNEQFF	TGTGCCAGCAGCTATGTAGCGGGGGGGTACAATGAGCAGTTCTTC
.	TRBV11-3	.	TRBJ2-1	CASSLGSHNEQFF	TGTGCCAGCAGCTTAGGCAGCCACAATGAGCAGTTCTTC
.	TRBV4-1	TRBD2	TRBJ2-5	CASSQGTSGQETQYF	TGCGCCAGCAGCCAGGGGACTAGCGGACAAGAGACCCAGTACTTC
.	TRBV21-1	.	TRBJ1-2	CASSKRQGNGYTF	TGTGCCAGCAGCAAAAGACAGGGGAATGGCTACACCTTC
once	TRBV5-1	.	TRBJ1-1	CASSPPLVGQGAFF	TGCGCCAGCAGCCCCCCCCTGGTAGGGCAAGGGGCTTTCTTT
.	TRBV7-9	TRBD1	TRBJ1-2	CASSLTGENGYTF	TGTGCCAGCAGCTTGACAGGGGAGAACGGCTACACCTTC
.	TRBV9	TRBD1	TRBJ2-3	CASKAGGADTQYF	TGTGCCAGCAAGGCAGGGGGCGCAGATACGCAGTATTTT
.	TRBV11-2	.	TRBJ2-7	CASSSDMSHEQYF	TGTGCCAGCAGCTCAGACATGTCCCACGAGCAGTACTTC
.	TRBV7-9	.	TRBJ2-5	CASSLWSRPETQYF	TGTGCCAGCAGCTTATGGAGCAGGCCAGAGACCCAGTACTTC
.	TRBV7-6	TRBD1	TRBJ2-1	CASSLVGPGGVNEQFF	TGTGCCAGCAGCTTAGTTGGGCCAGGGGGCGTCAATGAGCAGTTCTTC
.	TRBV30	.	TRBJ2-5	CAWSTVEVSETQYF	TGTGCCTGGAGCACCGTAGAAGTGTCCGAGACCCAGTACTTC
.	TRBV13	.	TRBJ2-1	CASSPGSPPYFF	TGTGCCAGCAGCCCTGGGTCCCCTCCTTACTTCTTC
.	TRBV11-1	TRBD1	TRBJ2-7	CASSLGTGSGEQYF	TGTGCCAGCAGCCTCGGGACAGGGTCGGGGGAGCAGTACTTC
.	TRBV9	.	TRBJ1-2	CASSGGQLGYGYTF	TGTGCCAGCAGCGGAGGACAGTTAGGCTATGGCTACACCTTC
.	TRBV5-1	TRBD1	TRBJ1-1	CASSLAGRDRGQNTEAFF	TGCGCCAGCAGCTTGGCAGGCCGGGACAGGGGGCAAAACACTGAAGCTTTCTTT
.	TRBV7-2	.	TRBJ1-2	CASSSGGAGSYGYTF	TGTGCCAGCAGCTCCGGAGGCGCAGGAAGCTATGGCTACACCTTC
.	TRBV21-1	.	TRBJ2-3	CASSRCESGQSADTQYF	TGTGCCAGCAGCAGGTGTGAGTCGGGACAGTCAGCAGATACGCAGTATTTT
.	TRBV5-8	.	TRBJ2-1	CASSGWESSYNEQFF	TGTGCCAGCAGCGGGTGGGAGAGCTCCTACAATGAGCAGTTCTTC
.	TRBV19	.	TRBJ1-3	CASSGGLYSGNTIYF	TGTGCCAGTAGCGGGGGGCTATACTCTGGAAACACCATATATTTT
.	TRBV29-1	.	TRBJ2-7	CSVWTGTYEQYF	TGCAGCGTTTGGACCGGTACCTACGAGCAGTACTTC